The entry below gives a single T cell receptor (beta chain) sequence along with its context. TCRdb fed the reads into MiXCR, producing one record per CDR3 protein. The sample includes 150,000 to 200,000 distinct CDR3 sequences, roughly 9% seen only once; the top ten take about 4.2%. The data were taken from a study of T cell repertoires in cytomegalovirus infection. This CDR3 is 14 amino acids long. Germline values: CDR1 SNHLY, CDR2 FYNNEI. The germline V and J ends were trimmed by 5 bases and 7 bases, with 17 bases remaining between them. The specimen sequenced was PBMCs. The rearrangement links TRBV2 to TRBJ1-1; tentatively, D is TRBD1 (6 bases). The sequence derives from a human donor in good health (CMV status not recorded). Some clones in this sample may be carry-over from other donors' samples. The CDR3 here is CASSLGQNIIEAFF. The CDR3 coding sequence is TGTGCCAGCAGTTTAGGACAGAATATAATTGAAGCTTTCTTT.